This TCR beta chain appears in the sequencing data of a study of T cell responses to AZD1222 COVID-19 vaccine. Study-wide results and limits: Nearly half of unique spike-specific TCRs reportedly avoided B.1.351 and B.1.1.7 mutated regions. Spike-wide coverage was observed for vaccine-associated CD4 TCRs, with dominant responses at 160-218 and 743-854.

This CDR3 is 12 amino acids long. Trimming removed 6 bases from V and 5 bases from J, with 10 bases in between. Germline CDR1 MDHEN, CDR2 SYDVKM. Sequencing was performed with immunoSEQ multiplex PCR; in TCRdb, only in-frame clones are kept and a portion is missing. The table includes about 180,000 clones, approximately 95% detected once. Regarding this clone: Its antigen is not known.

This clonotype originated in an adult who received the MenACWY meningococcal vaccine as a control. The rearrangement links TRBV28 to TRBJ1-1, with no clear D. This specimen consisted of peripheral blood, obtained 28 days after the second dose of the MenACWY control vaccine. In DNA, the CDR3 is TGTGCCAGCAGGCCCCGTTGGACTGAAGCTTTCTTT. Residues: CASRPRWTEAFF.